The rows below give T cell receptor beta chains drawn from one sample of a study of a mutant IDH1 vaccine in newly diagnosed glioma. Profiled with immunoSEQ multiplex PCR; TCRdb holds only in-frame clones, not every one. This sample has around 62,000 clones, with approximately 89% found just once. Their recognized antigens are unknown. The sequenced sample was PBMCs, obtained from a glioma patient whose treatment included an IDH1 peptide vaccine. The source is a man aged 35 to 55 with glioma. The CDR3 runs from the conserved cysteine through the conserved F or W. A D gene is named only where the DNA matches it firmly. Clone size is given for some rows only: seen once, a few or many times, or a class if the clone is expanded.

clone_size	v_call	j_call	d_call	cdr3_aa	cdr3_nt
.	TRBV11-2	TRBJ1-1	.	CASSLTGGHMNTEAFF	TGTGCCAGCAGCTTGACCGGGGGCCACATGAACACTGAAGCTTTCTTT
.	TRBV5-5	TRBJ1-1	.	CASSWAGDTEAFF	TGTGCCAGCAGCTGGGCAGGGGACACTGAAGCTTTCTTT
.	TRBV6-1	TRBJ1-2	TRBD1	CASTRTGLGYGYTF	TGTGCCAGCACCAGGACAGGGCTCGGCTATGGCTACACCTTC
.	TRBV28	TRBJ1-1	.	CASSLWGSAFF	TGTGCCAGCAGTTTATGGGGGTCGGCTTTCTTT
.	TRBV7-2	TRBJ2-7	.	CASSLGTGGAYEQYF	TGTGCCAGCAGCTTAGGAACAGGGGGGGCCTACGAGCAGTACTTC
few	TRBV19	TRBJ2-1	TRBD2	CASSPGTSGVNEQFF	TGTGCCAGTAGTCCCGGGACTAGCGGGGTGAATGAGCAGTTCTTC
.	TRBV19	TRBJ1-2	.	CASTTGSRGYGYTF	TGTGCCAGTACAACCGGGAGCCGGGGCTATGGCTACACCTTC
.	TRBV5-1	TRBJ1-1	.	CASSLWGLGRTFENTEAFF	TGCGCCAGCAGCTTATGGGGCCTCGGACGGACCTTTGAGAACACTGAAGCTTTCTTT
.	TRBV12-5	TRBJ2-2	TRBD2	CASAPPSGRAIGELFF	TGTGCTAGTGCCCCTCCCAGCGGGAGGGCCATCGGGGAGCTGTTTTTT
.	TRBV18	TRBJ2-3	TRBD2	CASSPLAGGVDTQYF	TGTGCCAGCTCACCGCTAGCGGGAGGGGTAGATACGCAGTATTTT
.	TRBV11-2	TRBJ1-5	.	CASSRTGSNQPQHF	TGTGCCAGCAGCCGGACGGGGAGCAATCAGCCCCAGCATTTT
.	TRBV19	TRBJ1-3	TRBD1	CASTSTGTGNTIYF	TGTGCCAGTACCTCGACAGGGACCGGAAACACCATATATTTT
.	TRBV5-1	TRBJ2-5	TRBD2	CASSLQTSGAGGTQYF	TGCGCCAGCAGCTTACAGACTAGCGGGGCAGGTGGGACCCAGTACTTC